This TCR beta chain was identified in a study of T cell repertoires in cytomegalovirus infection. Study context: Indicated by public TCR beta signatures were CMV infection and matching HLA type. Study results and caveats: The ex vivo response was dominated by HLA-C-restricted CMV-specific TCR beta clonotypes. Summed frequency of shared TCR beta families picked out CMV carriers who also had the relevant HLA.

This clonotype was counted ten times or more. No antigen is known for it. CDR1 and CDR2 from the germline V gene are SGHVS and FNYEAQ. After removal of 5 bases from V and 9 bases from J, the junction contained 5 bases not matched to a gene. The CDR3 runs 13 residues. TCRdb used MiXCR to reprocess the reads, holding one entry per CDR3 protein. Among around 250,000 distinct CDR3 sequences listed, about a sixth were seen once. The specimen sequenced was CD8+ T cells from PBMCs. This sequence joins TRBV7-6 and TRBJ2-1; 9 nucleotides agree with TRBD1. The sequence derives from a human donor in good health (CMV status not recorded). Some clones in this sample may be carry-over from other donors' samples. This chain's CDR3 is CASSPRQGGEQFF. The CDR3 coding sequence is TGTGCCAGCAGCCCCCGACAGGGGGGTGAGCAGTTCTTC.